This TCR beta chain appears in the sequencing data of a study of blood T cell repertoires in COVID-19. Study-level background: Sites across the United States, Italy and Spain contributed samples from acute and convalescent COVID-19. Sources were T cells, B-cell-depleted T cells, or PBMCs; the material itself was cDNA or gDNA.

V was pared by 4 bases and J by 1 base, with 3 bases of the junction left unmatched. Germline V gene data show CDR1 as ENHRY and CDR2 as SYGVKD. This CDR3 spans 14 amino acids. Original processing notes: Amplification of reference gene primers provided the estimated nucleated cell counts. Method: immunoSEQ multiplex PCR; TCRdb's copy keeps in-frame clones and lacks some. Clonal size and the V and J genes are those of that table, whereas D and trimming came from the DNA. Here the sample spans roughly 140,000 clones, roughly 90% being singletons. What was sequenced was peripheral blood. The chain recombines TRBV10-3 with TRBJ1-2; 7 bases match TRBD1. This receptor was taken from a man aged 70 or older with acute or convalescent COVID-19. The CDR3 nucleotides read TGTGCCATCAGTGGGGACAGTAATAACTATGGCTACACCTTC. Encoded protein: CAISGDSNNYGYTF.